These T cell receptor beta chains were read from a single sample in a study of blood T cell repertoires in COVID-19. Sequenced by immunoSEQ multiplex PCR; TCRdb stores in-frame clones only, minus some. The repertoire holds over 130,000 clones, with about 80% as singletons. The specimen was PBMCs or T cells enriched from blood (not recorded which). These receptors originate from a woman aged 45-60 years who had recovered from COVID-19. CDR3s include the opening cysteine and the closing phenylalanine or tryptophan. The D gene is left open where the match is weak. A clone size is listed for some rows: how often the clone was seen (once, few, many), or a class if it is expanded.

V gene,J gene,D gene,clone size,CDR3 protein,CDR3 DNA
TRBV5-1,TRBJ1-4,NA,few,CASSLTSGTNEKLFF,TGCGCCAGCAGCTTGACCTCAGGGACTAATGAAAAACTGTTTTTT
TRBV4-1,TRBJ2-1,NA,NA,CASSQVTRSSYNEQFF,TGCGCCAGCAGCCAAGTAACCAGAAGCTCCTACAATGAGCAGTTCTTC
TRBV19,TRBJ2-3,TRBD1,NA,CASNDRGRTDTQYF,TGTGCCAGTAATGACAGGGGGCGAACAGATACGCAGTATTTT
TRBV9,TRBJ1-1,TRBD1,NA,CASSVAPGQRTLNPNTEAFF,TGTGCCAGCAGCGTAGCCCCGGGACAGCGAACCCTGAACCCGAACACTGAAGCTTTCTTT
TRBV19,TRBJ1-5,NA,NA,CASTMGQSNQPQHF,TGTGCCAGTACCATGGGGCAGAGCAATCAGCCCCAGCATTTT
TRBV19,TRBJ2-3,TRBD2,NA,CASSTARGGWPDTQYF,TGTGCCAGTAGTACCGCCCGCGGGGGGTGGCCAGATACGCAGTATTTT
TRBV9,TRBJ2-5,NA,few,CASSVGNLAQETQYF,TGTGCCAGCAGCGTAGGTAATCTAGCGCAGGAGACCCAGTACTTC
TRBV11-2,TRBJ1-1,TRBD1,NA,CASSFRARGDTEAFF,TGTGCCAGCAGCTTCCGGGCCAGGGGGGACACTGAAGCTTTCTTT
TRBV4-1,TRBJ1-1,NA,few,CASSPTESSTEAFF,TGCGCCAGCAGCCCGACAGAGAGTAGCACTGAAGCTTTCTTT
TRBV5-1,TRBJ1-1,NA,NA,CASSLAPTDRPPNTEAFF,TGCGCCAGCAGCTTGGCCCCGACGGACAGACCCCCGAACACTGAAGCTTTCTTT
TRBV18,TRBJ1-3,TRBD1,NA,CASSPLQDRVENTIYF,TGTGCCAGCTCACCACTCCAGGACAGGGTCGAAAACACCATATATTTT
TRBV5-1,TRBJ2-7,TRBD2,NA,CASSLTSGRAYEQYF,TGCGCCAGCAGCCTGACTAGCGGGAGGGCCTACGAGCAGTACTTC
TRBV28,TRBJ1-2,TRBD1,NA,CASSPYRGRYTF,TGTGCCAGCAGTCCTTACAGGGGGCGGTACACCTTC
TRBV19,TRBJ2-2,TRBD1,NA,CASSVQTGFYIGELFF,TGTGCCAGTAGTGTCCAGACAGGGTTCTATATCGGGGAGCTGTTTTTT
TRBV24-1,TRBJ2-3,NA,NA,CATRLLSGEDTDTQYF,TGTGCCACCAGGCTGCTGAGTGGGGAGGACACAGATACGCAGTATTTT
TRBV29-1,TRBJ1-5,NA,NA,CSAAPTAGQPQHF,TGCAGCGCGGCCCCGACAGCAGGGCAGCCCCAGCATTTT
TRBV25-1,TRBJ2-5,TRBD1,NA,CASSGPGQGGETQYF,TGTGCCAGCAGTGGACCGGGACAGGGCGGAGAGACCCAGTACTTC
TRBV28,TRBJ1-1,NA,NA,CASSLFGLRSTEAFF,TGTGCCAGCAGTTTATTCGGACTGAGGAGTACTGAAGCTTTCTTT
TRBV27,TRBJ2-6,TRBD1,NA,CASTHRGAGANVLTF,TGTGCCAGCACCCACAGGGGAGCTGGGGCCAACGTCCTGACTTTC
TRBV10-2,TRBJ2-3,TRBD2,once,CASSGGRERENRIDTQYF,TGCGCCAGCAGTGGGGGTAGAGAGCGGGAGAACAGGATAGATACGCAGTATTTT
TRBV10-2,TRBJ1-1,NA,many,CATQDTPDTEAFF,TGCGCCACCCAGGACACACCGGACACTGAAGCTTTCTTT
TRBV5-1,TRBJ1-6,NA,NA,CASSLRTANSPLHF,TGCGCCAGCAGCTTGAGGACAGCTAATTCACCCCTCCACTTT
TRBV5-3,TRBJ1-3,NA,NA,CARSRQWRAKGSGNTIYF,TGTGCCAGAAGCCGACAGTGGAGAGCAAAAGGATCTGGAAACACCATATATTTT